This T cell receptor beta chain was obtained from a study of Ad26.COV2.S vaccination and SARS-CoV-2 variants. The CDR3 consists of 13 residues. Germline values: CDR1 SQVTM, CDR2 ANQGSEA. Trimming took 4 bases from V and 3 from J, leaving 10 bases between them. This clone has a handful of counts. Treatment described: about 20 received Ad26.COV2.S at low or high dose, single or two shots; five or six received placebo; per-sample allocation not given. Each sample was drawn 63 days after the first injection (of vaccine or placebo). Only in-frame clones appear in the TCRdb table, and some are missing; sequencing was by immunoSEQ multiplex PCR. In the table there are about 400,000 clones, around 91% of which are singletons.

This clonotype originated in a person aged 18-65 years who received the Ad26.COV2.S COVID-19 vaccine or a placebo. The genes are TRBV29-1 and TRBJ1-5; D unresolved. Specimen: peripheral blood, collected in a trial of Ad26.COV2.S vaccine versus placebo. The CDR3 bases are TGCAGCGTTGCAGAAAACAACAATCAGCCCCAGCATTTT. Protein product: CSVAENNNQPQHF.